Given below is one T cell receptor (beta chain) in context. The data stem from a study of T cells after yellow fever vaccination. Study-wide results and caveats: Post-booster samples contained most primary-vaccination clones (around 95% CD4, 88% CD8).

Germline CDR1 is SGHRS and CDR2 is YFSETQ. With 0 bases clipped from V and 0 bases from J, the junction kept 5 bases outside the gene matches. The CDR3 runs 16 residues. In making TCR cDNA, 5'RACE template switching added a universal primer site and UMIs to it. TCRdb analysed the 5' RACE reads with MiXCR anew, one entry per CDR3 protein. The table records about 53,000 distinct CDR3 sequences, around 6.1% of them present only once. The origin of this receptor is a young man who received the YFV17D yellow fever vaccine. The source was PBMCs, either bulk or a sorted T-cell subset (CD4+, CD8+, memory, or dextramer-sorted; not recorded which), collected on the day of the yellow fever booster vaccination. The chain joins TRBV5-1 to TRBJ2-5; TRBD2 matches at 7 bases. CDR3 nucleotides: TGCGCCAGCAGCTTGGGACGGGGGACTAACCAAGAGACCCAGTACTTC. Amino acids: CASSLGRGTNQETQYF.